These 4 T cell receptor beta chains originate from one sample sequenced in a study of T cell responses to AZD1222 COVID-19 vaccine. Produced via immunoSEQ multiplex PCR; TCRdb's table is partial and in-frame only. Counted here are about 140,000 clones, approximately 95% occurring once; the ten biggest clones make up around 0.9%. The material was peripheral blood, obtained on day 0 of MenACWY control vaccination. These receptors came from an adult in good health.

The chain uses TRBV28 and TRBJ2-7; 13 bases are a match to TRBD2. This CDR3 has 15 residues. Germline V gives CDR1 MDHEN, CDR2 SYDVKM. The CDR3 loop reads CGVTSGGAELYEQYF. DNA for the CDR3: TGTGGGGTTACTAGCGGGGGGGCCGAACTTTACGAGCAGTACTTC.

The V and J genes are TRBV9 and TRBJ1-3; D may be TRBD1 (6 bases). Germline CDR1 and CDR2: SGDLS and YYNGEE. The CDR3 spans 16 residues. Between the trimmed V and J ends, which lost 3 bases and 2 bases, there was a span of 15 bases. The CDR3 loop is CASSATGVKTGNTIYF. For the CDR3, the DNA is TGTGCCAGCAGCGCGACAGGTGTGAAGACTGGAAACACCATATATTTT.

The chain employs TRBV12-5 and TRBJ1-6; no clear D. In germline, CDR1 is LGHNT, CDR2 FRNRAP. The length of the CDR3 is 13 residues. Trimming pared 2 bases from V and 6 bases from J, leaving 5 bases between. CDR3 loop: CASGLTLNSPLHF. In DNA, the CDR3 is TGTGCTAGTGGTTTGACTCTTAATTCACCCCTCCACTTT. The full variable domain, rest sourced from reference TRBV12-5 and TRBJ1-6, is DARVTQTPRHKVTEMGQEVTMRCQPILGHNTVFWYRQTMMQGLELLAYFRNRAPLDDSGMPKDRFSAEMPDATLATLKIQPSEPRDSAVYFCASGLTLNSPLHFGNGTRLTVT.

V usage is TRBV6-5 and J usage is TRBJ1-2; the match to TRBD1 covers 10 bases. Looked up from germline, CDR1 is MNHEY and CDR2 is SVGAGI. The V segment lost 7 bases and the J segment 4 bases; nucleotides outside the gene matches: 9. The CDR3 is made up of 15 amino acids. CDR3 protein: CASNPRTGGSYGYTF. CDR3 nucleotides: TGTGCCAGCAACCCAAGGACAGGGGGTAGCTATGGCTACACCTTC.